One and the same sample provided the 29 T cell receptor beta chains below, sequenced in a study of T cell responses to AZD1222 COVID-19 vaccine (TCRdb year 2021). Library generation was performed with the immunoSEQ multiplex PCR assay. Not all clones reach the TCRdb copy of this immuneACCESS table, which keeps in-frame sequences only. Checked studies attribute under half of the gap to unresolved V genes and leave the rest unexplained. For this sample there are 150,000 to 200,000 clones; roughly nine tenths appear just once. In total, the top ten clones hold around 3.6% of the sample. The time point label here, explained by the study, means: about 28 days (+/-7) after the second vaccine dose. Sequenced material: peripheral blood, taken 28 days after the second AZD1222 dose. The source is an adult who received the AZD1222 COVID-19 vaccine.

The rearrangement uses TRBV10-2 and TRBJ2-7; D is possibly TRBD1 or TRBD2 (5 bases each). V was pared by 6 bases and J by 3 bases, with 9 bases between. Germline values: CDR1 WSHSY, CDR2 SAAADI. The CDR3 runs to 12 residues. The CDR3 sequence: CASRLGDYEQYF. CDR3 nucleotide sequence: TGCGCCAGCAGACTAGGGGACTACGAGCAGTACTTC.

This rearrangement joins TRBV6-5 to TRBJ1-4; 7 nucleotides match TRBD1. Trimming removed 0 bases from V and 11 bases from J; junction bases left unmatched: 9. This CDR3 is built from 15 residues. Per the germline V gene, CDR1 is MNHEY and CDR2 is SVGAGI. The CDR3 protein is CASSYSEATGMKLFF. The CDR3 DNA is TGTGCCAGCAGTTACTCGGAGGCGACAGGGATGAAACTGTTTTTT.

This chain connects TRBV5-1 to TRBJ2-1; TRBD2 might be the D (6 bases). This CDR3 has 16 amino acids. The ends were cut back, 3 bases at V and 3 bases at J, with 16 bases in the middle. Germline-derived CDR1 and CDR2 are SGHRS and YFSETQ. This chain's CDR3 is CASSSDGGVNYNEQFF. The CDR3 DNA sequence: TGCGCCAGCAGCTCTGACGGCGGGGTAAACTACAATGAGCAGTTCTTC. The complete variable domain, with remaining parts taken from reference TRBV5-1 and TRBJ2-1, reads KAGVTQTPRYLIKTRGQQVTLSCSPISGHRSVSWYQQTPGQGLQFLFEYFSETQRNKGNFPGRFSGRQFSNSRSEMNVSTLELGDSALYLCASSSDGGVNYNEQFFGPGTRLTVL.

The chain uses TRBV28 and TRBJ2-1, with 8 bases fitting TRBD2. Germline values: CDR1 MDHEN, CDR2 SYDVKM. The length of the CDR3 is 17 residues. The ends lost 5 bases at V and 0 bases at J; junction bases unmatched: 9. CDR3 amino acids: CASSVLAVSSSYNEQFF. Written as DNA, the CDR3 is TGTGCCAGCAGTGTACTAGCGGTATCTAGCTCCTACAATGAGCAGTTCTTC.

The chain is built from TRBV5-1 and TRBJ2-5, with 7 bases aligning to TRBD1. The germline gives CDR1 SGHRS, CDR2 YFSETQ. The CDR3 length is 14 residues. V gave up 3 bases and J gave up 2 bases; unmatched junction bases: 4. The CDR3 nucleotides are TGCGCCAGCAGCTCCGGACAGGCGCAAGAGACCCAGTACTTC. Protein sequence: CASSSGQAQETQYF.

The chain has TRBV5-1 and TRBJ2-1; 11 nucleotides align to TRBD2. Germline values: CDR1 SGHRS, CDR2 YFSETQ. J gave up 6 bases and V 7 bases, and 3 bases lay outside the gene matches. The CDR3 is 13 amino acids. The CDR3 DNA reads as TGCGCCAGCGGGGGGACTAGCGGCAATGAGCAGTTCTTC. Its protein product is CASGGTSGNEQFF. The variable domain in full, with the rest retrieved from reference TRBV5-1 and TRBJ2-1, is KAGVTQTPRYLIKTRGQQVTLSCSPISGHRSVSWYQQTPGQGLQFLFEYFSETQRNKGNFPGRFSGRQFSNSRSEMNVSTLELGDSALYLCASGGTSGNEQFFGPGTRLTVL.

The chain uses TRBV29-1 and TRBJ2-7; 8 positions agree with TRBD2. The germline V gene encodes CDR1 SQVTM and CDR2 ANQGSEA. The J segment lost 5 bases and the V segment lost 4 bases, leaving 7 bases of the junction unmatched. The CDR3 has 13 residues. The CDR3: CSVGSSGRHEQYF. Here the CDR3 DNA reads TGCAGCGTTGGTTCCAGCGGGAGACACGAGCAGTACTTC.

The count of this clone is one. This sequence joins TRBV28 and TRBJ2-1; the D gene could be TRBD1 or TRBD2 (6 bases each). CDR1 and CDR2 from the germline V gene are MDHEN and SYDVKM. The CDR3 sequence is 14 residues long. V lost 5 bases and J 9 bases, leaving 17 bases between the germline ends. DNA of the CDR3: TGTGCCAGCAGTACCCCGTCCGGGGGCGGTGAGCAGTTCTTC. It encodes CASSTPSGGGEQFF.

The chain carries TRBV19 and TRBJ1-4; D gene uncertain. Between the trimmed V and J ends, which lost 8 bases and 12 bases, there was a span of 19 bases. CDR1 is LNHDA, CDR2 SQIVND, per germline (reference sequence). The CDR3 contains 13 residues. CDR3 protein: CASQLTVGLELFF. DNA of the CDR3: TGTGCCAGTCAGCTGACGGTGGGCCTGGAACTGTTTTTT.

V usage is TRBV27 and J usage is TRBJ1-2; no definite D call. Trimming left V 5 bases short and J 1 base short, with 8 bases between. The CDR3 is made up of 13 amino acids. Germline loops: CDR1 MNHEY, CDR2 SMNVEV (reference sequence). The CDR3 nucleotides are TGTGCCAGCAGTATCGGGTTTAACTATGGCTACACCTTC. Translating it yields CASSIGFNYGYTF.

The sample holds one count of this clone. The rearrangement joins TRBV7-9 to TRBJ1-3; D is undetermined. Per the germline V gene, CDR1 is SEHNR and CDR2 is FQNEAQ (reference sequence). The CDR3 covers 16 residues. Trimming shortened V by 2 bases and J by 0 bases, and 11 bases separated the two germline ends. The CDR3 loop is CASSLTSLYSGNTIYF. CDR3 in DNA: TGTGCCAGCAGCTTAACATCCCTGTACTCTGGAAACACCATATATTTT.

The rearrangement joins TRBV5-1 to TRBJ1-1; D gene ambiguous. Trimming pared 4 bases from V and 0 bases from J, leaving 7 bases between. The CDR3 runs to 13 residues. CDR1 and CDR2 (germline): SGHRS, YFSETQ. DNA of the CDR3: TGCGCCAGCAGCCGAGGCTTGAACACTGAAGCTTTCTTT. The encoded protein is CASSRGLNTEAFF.

This sequence joins TRBV10-3 and TRBJ1-2; unclear D gene. This CDR3 comprises 14 residues. V was clipped by 4 bases and J by 2 bases, with 11 bases between them. Germline assignment: CDR1 ENHRY and CDR2 SYGVKD. The CDR3 is CAISVTAANYGYTF. For the CDR3, the DNA is TGTGCCATCAGTGTTACTGCAGCCAACTATGGCTACACCTTC.

V gene TRBV27 combines with J gene TRBJ2-7, with 9 bases fitting TRBD2. V was pared by 2 bases and J by 2 bases, with 1 base of the junction left unmatched. Germline CDR1 reads MNHEY; CDR2 reads SMNVEV (reference sequence). This CDR3 is 14 amino acids long. CDR3 coding DNA: TGTGCCAGCAGTTTAGCGGGAGGGGCCTACGAGCAGTACTTC. Protein sequence: CASSLAGGAYEQYF.

About this clone itself: Different DNA sequences within this sample yield the same CDR3. V and J are TRBV27 and TRBJ1-1; 9 bases are a match to TRBD1. CDR1 is MNHEY, CDR2 SMNVEV, per germline (reference sequence). V lost 4 bases, J lost 4 bases, and 4 bases stayed unmatched. The length of the CDR3 is 14 residues. The CDR3 sequence is CASSSLDRGTEAFF. As DNA, the CDR3 is TGTGCCAGCAGTTCCCTGGACAGGGGCACTGAAGCTTTCTTT.

This clone was detected once. The chain couples TRBV10-3 to TRBJ1-4, with D hard to call. Germline V gives CDR1 ENHRY, CDR2 SYGVKD. The V gene lost 2 bases and the J gene lost 7 bases, with 5 bases spanning the gap. This CDR3 is 12 amino acids long. In nucleotides, the CDR3 is TGTGCCATCAGTGAGGGTGCTGAAAAACTGTTTTTT. It yields the protein CAISEGAEKLFF.

The chain recombines TRBV28 with TRBJ2-7; TRBD2 matches at 9 bases. Germline V gene data show CDR1 as MDHEN and CDR2 as SYDVKM. After removal of 3 bases from V and 7 bases from J, the junction contained 10 bases not matched to a gene. CDR3 length: 15 residues. CDR3: CASSLGAGGLKEQYF. CDR3 DNA: TGTGCCAGCAGTTTGGGAGCGGGAGGACTTAAGGAGCAGTACTTC.

Only one count was recorded for this clone. This chain joins TRBV12-5 and TRBJ2-7; 11 bases line up with TRBD1. Germline loops: CDR1 LGHNT, CDR2 FRNRAP. J gave up 6 bases and V 1 base, and 2 bases lay outside the gene matches. The CDR3 has 14 residues. The CDR3 loop reads CASGLGTGGAEQYF. The CDR3 region has the DNA TGTGCTAGTGGTTTGGGGACAGGGGGCGCCGAGCAGTACTTC.

The chain employs TRBV6-4 and TRBJ2-1, with D hard to call. The V and J ends lost 5 bases and 1 base respectively, with 9 bases between them. There are 14 residues in the CDR3. The germline V gene has CDR1 MRHNA and CDR2 SNTAGT. In DNA form, the CDR3 reads TGTGCCAGCAGTTACCTTACTTCCTACAATGAGCAGTTCTTC. Protein product: CASSYLTSYNEQFF.

V gene TRBV6-1 combines with J gene TRBJ1-6, with unresolved D. The CDR3 spans 13 residues. Trimming stripped 3 bases from V and 9 bases from J, with 9 bases between. The V gene's germline CDR1 is MNHNS and CDR2 SASEGT. The CDR3 here is CASSEWRASPLHF. The CDR3 DNA reads as TGTGCCAGCAGTGAGTGGAGGGCTTCACCCCTCCACTTT.

The chain combines TRBV4-3 with TRBJ2-1; D not certain. With 1 base removed from V and 0 bases from J, the gap between germline ends came to 16 bases. This CDR3 is 18 amino acids long. Per germline, CDR1 LGHNA and CDR2 YSLEER. This CDR3 reads CASSQAAPSVSSYNEQFF. The CDR3 region has the DNA TGCGCCAGCAGCCAAGCCGCCCCTTCGGTCAGCTCCTACAATGAGCAGTTCTTC.

This rearrangement joins TRBV3-1 (or the pseudogene TRBV3-2) to TRBJ1-3; D not resolved. The germline CDR1 and CDR2 sequences are LGHDT and YNNKEL (reference sequence). This CDR3 comprises 18 residues. V was shortened by 3 bases and J by 9 bases, with 27 bases between the two germline ends. The CDR3 DNA follows: TGTGCCAGCAGCCAGGGCGGACCGGACGCTGGGTGGGTTGGCACCATATATTTT. Translated, it gives CASSQGGPDAGWVGTIYF.

The rearrangement uses TRBV4-2 and TRBJ1-3; no clear D gene. This CDR3 region has 15 residues. In germline, CDR1 is LGHNA, CDR2 YNFKEQ. Trimming removed 1 base from V and 0 bases from J, with 7 bases in between. For the CDR3, the DNA is TGTGCCAGCAGCCAAGCGTTAAGCTCTGGAAACACCATATATTTT. Its protein product is CASSQALSSGNTIYF.

The chain employs TRBV5-1 and TRBJ2-7, with TRBD2 identical over 15 bases. Trimming removed 4 bases from V and 7 bases from J; junction bases left unmatched: 9. Germline CDR1 is SGHRS and CDR2 is YFSETQ. The CDR3 has 16 residues. Written as DNA, the CDR3 is TGCGCCAGCAGCCCACCGTGGACTAGCGGGAGGGGGGAGCAGTACTTC. Translation: CASSPPWTSGRGEQYF.

The chain has TRBV7-3 and TRBJ2-3; TRBD2 matches 7 bases. The CDR3 is made up of 16 amino acids. J was trimmed by 2 bases and V by 1 base; bases with no gene match: 6. Germline V gene lookup returns CDR1 SGHTA and CDR2 FQGTGA. This CDR3 is CASSLRGEGYTDTQYF. For the CDR3, the DNA is TGTGCCAGCAGCTTAAGAGGGGAGGGGTACACAGATACGCAGTATTTT.

The chain recombines TRBV6-5 with TRBJ2-7; D is possibly TRBD1 (6 bases). The CDR3 consists of 14 residues. The germline CDR1 and CDR2 sequences are MNHEY and SVGAGI. V lost 6 bases and J lost 3, with 15 bases in between. CDR3 nucleotides: TGTGCCAGCAGCAGGGGCCTAGGGGTCTACGAGCAGTACTTC. It is translated as CASSRGLGVYEQYF.

The count of this clone is one. The gene calls are TRBV29-1 and TRBJ2-7; D might be TRBD1 (6 bases). CDR3 length equals 14 residues. Germline CDR1 is SQVTM and CDR2 is ANQGSEA. The ends were cut back, 6 bases at V and 2 bases at J, with 17 bases in the middle. CDR3 region: CSVTQMTGTYEQYF. CDR3 DNA sequence: TGCAGCGTGACACAAATGACAGGAACCTACGAGCAGTACTTC.

This clone was detected a few times. The chain combines TRBV18 with TRBJ1-2, with TRBD1 as a possible D gene (5 bases). The CDR3 extends over 13 amino acids. Germline V gene data show CDR1 as KGHSH and CDR2 as LQKENI. Trimming shortened V by 5 bases and J by 4 bases, and 11 bases separated the two germline ends. CDR3 residues: CASSEGAGYGYTF. The CDR3, as DNA: TGTGCCAGCTCAGAAGGGGCTGGCTATGGCTACACCTTC.

The gene calls are TRBV10-1 and TRBJ2-5; 16 bases match TRBD2. CDR1 is WNHNN and CDR2 is SYGVQD in the germline V gene (reference sequence). V dropped 3 bases and J dropped 5; count of bases not matched to a gene: 15. The CDR3 has 20 amino acids. CDR3 amino acids: CASSDPGLAGGRWVRETQYF. The CDR3, as DNA: TGCGCCAGCAGTGACCCGGGACTAGCGGGAGGGCGTTGGGTGAGGGAGACCCAGTACTTC.